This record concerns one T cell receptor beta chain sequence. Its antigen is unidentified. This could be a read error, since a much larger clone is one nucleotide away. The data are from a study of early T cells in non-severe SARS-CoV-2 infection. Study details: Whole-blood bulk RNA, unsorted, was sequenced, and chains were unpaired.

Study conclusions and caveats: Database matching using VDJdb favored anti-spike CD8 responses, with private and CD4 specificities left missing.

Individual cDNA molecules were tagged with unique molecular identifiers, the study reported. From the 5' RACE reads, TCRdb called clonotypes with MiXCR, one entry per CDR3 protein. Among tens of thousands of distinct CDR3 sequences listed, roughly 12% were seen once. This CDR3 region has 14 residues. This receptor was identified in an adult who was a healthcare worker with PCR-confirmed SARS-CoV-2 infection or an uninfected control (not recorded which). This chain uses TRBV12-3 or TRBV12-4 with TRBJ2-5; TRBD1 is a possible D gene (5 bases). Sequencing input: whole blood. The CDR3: CASKAHGHQENQYF. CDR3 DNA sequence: TGTGCCAGCAAGGCCCACGGACACCAAGAGAACCAGTACTTC.